The clone carrying this T cell receptor beta chain was observed a handful of times. Its antigen remains unidentified. This record belongs to a study of blood T cells in healthy people across ages. General study points: Diversity was estimated from one million T cells, and these estimates were considered underestimates.

Every donor provided 7.5 to 10 milliliters of peripheral blood. The V gene's germline CDR1 is SGHRS and CDR2 YFSETQ. CDR3 size: 16 residues. Together with a sample-barcoded 5' primer, a J-beta primer mix was included in a second PCR lasting about 7 to 11 cycles. One entry per CDR3 protein results from TCRdb running MiXCR on the 5' RACE reads. Of 600,000 or so distinct CDR3 sequences listed, roughly 21% are singletons. This TCR was sampled from a man in his sixties or seventies in good health. The chain carries TRBV5-1 and TRBJ2-5, with TRBD1 identical over 8 bases. The DNA end is a closer match to TRBJ2-1, so the J assignment may be wrong. The material sequenced was blood. The CDR3 is CASSGTGTGGYNEQFF. Here the CDR3 DNA reads TGCGCCAGCAGCGGCACCGGGACAGGCGGCTACAATGAGCAGTTCTTC.